This TCR beta chain was identified in a study of shared clonotypes between healthy human individuals. On the study more broadly: Each donor had three CD4 naive, three CD4 memory, two CD8 naive and one CD8 memory plate.

TCRdb keeps only in-frame clones here, not all; method: immunoSEQ multiplex PCR. The sample yields under 850,000 clones, about two thirds seen once. Trimming removed 4 bases from V and 0 bases from J; junction bases left unmatched: 9. Germline values: CDR1 MGHRA, CDR2 YSYEKL. The CDR3 covers 18 residues. The source is a woman aged 30 to 39 in good health. The specimen was memory CD4+ T cells sorted from blood. Specified subset: CD45RA-negative fraction. The chain has TRBV4-1 and TRBJ2-1; 10 nucleotides align to TRBD2. CDR3 nucleotides: TGCGCCAGCAGCCCCAGGACTAGCGGAGAGAGCTCCTACAATGAGCAGTTCTTC. It is translated as CASSPRTSGESSYNEQFF.